This entry features one T cell receptor (beta chain) sequence. What it binds is unknown. The data originate from a study of T cells expressing NK-cell markers. Study-level information: Obtained from sorted CD3+CD56+NKG2C+, CD3+CD56+NKG2C- and CD3+CD56-NKG2C+ T cells were the TCR beta repertoires.

Findings of the study overall: The same clonotypes also predominated in the CD3+CD56-NKG2C+ fraction of a handful of donors.

It was by 5'RACE template switching with UMIs that TCR beta cDNA was made. TCRdb reprocessed the 5' RACE reads, with one entry per CDR3 protein and no DNA. This sample's table reports some 460,000 distinct CDR3 sequences. The sequence derives from a woman between 45 and 65 years old in good health. The sample consisted of blood T cells: a sorted CD56 or NKG2C T cell subset, CD4+ or CD8+ T cells, or bulk PBMC T cells (not recorded which).

The CDR3 loop reads CASSLWVENSPLHF. The chain uses TRBV5-1 and TRBJ1-6. CDR3 length: 14 amino acids. CDR1 is SGHRS and CDR2 is YFSETQ in the germline V gene. Filled out from reference TRBV5-1 and TRBJ1-6, the complete variable domain reads KAGVTQTPRYLIKTRGQQVTLSCSPISGHRSVSWYQQTPGQGLQFLFEYFSETQRNKGNFPGRFSGRQFSNSRSEMNVSTLELGDSALYLCASSLWVENSPLHFGNGTRLTVT.